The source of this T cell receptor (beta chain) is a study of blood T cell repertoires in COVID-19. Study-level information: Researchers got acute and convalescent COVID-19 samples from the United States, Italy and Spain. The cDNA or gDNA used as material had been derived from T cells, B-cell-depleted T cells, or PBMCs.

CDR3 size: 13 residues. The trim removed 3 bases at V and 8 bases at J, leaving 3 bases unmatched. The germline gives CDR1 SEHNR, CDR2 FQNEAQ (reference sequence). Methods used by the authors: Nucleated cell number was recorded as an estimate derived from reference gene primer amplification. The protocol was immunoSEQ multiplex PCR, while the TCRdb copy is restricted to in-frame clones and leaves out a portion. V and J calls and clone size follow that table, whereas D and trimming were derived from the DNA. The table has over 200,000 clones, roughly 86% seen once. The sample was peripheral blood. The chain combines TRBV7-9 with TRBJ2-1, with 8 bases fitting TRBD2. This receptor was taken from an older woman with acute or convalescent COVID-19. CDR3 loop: CASSFGLAYEQFF. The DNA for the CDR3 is TGTGCCAGCAGCTTCGGACTAGCATATGAGCAGTTCTTC.